Following are 5 T cell receptor beta chains from one sample sequenced in a study of shared clonotypes between healthy human individuals. Clones were sequenced by immunoSEQ multiplex PCR, and TCRdb holds only the in-frame ones, with some missing. The repertoire has approximately 2,200,000 clones, 93% of them found once; the top ten carry around 1.7%. Naive CD8 cells, CD45RO-negative and positively selected for CCR7, excluded terminally differentiated effector memory CD45RA+ cells. The sequenced sample was naive CD8+ T cells from PBMCs. The source is a man between 18 and 29 years old in good health. Some clones in this sample may be carry-over from other donors' samples.

V is TRBV9 and J is TRBJ2-3; TRBD2 agrees at 11 bases. With 3 bases clipped from V and 5 bases from J, the junction kept 8 bases outside the gene matches. Germline V gives CDR1 SGDLS, CDR2 YYNGEE. This CDR3 has 16 residues. In nucleotides, the CDR3 is TGTGCCAGCAGCGAGGGACTAGCGGAAAGGGGAGATACGCAGTATTTT. This codes for CASSEGLAERGDTQYF.

This clone was detected once. The chain couples TRBV7-9 to TRBJ2-5; D remains ambiguous. This CDR3 spans 15 amino acids. V was trimmed by 3 bases and J by 5 bases, leaving 16 bases between them. Germline values: CDR1 SEHNR, CDR2 FQNEAQ (reference sequence). This CDR3 is CASSFPLTVGETQYF. The CDR3 DNA reads as TGTGCCAGCAGCTTCCCACTGACGGTCGGTGAGACCCAGTACTTC.

About this clone: Other DNA sequences in this sample translate to the same CDR3. This sequence joins TRBV30 and TRBJ1-1, with D perhaps matching TRBD1 (5 bases). Trimming removed 0 bases at V and 4 bases at J, with 9 bases between. This CDR3 contains 13 residues. The germline V gene has CDR1 GTSNPN and CDR2 SVGIG (reference sequence). The CDR3 region has the DNA TGTGCCTGGAGTGTCGGTGGGGGCACTGAAGCTTTCTTT. As protein: CAWSVGGGTEAFF.

The V gene is TRBV27, the J gene TRBJ2-7; no reliable D call. Between the trimmed V and J ends, which lost 5 bases and 2 bases, there was a span of 10 bases. The germline CDR1 and CDR2 sequences are MNHEY and SMNVEV (reference sequence). The CDR3 is made up of 13 amino acids. CDR3 loop: CASSPILTYEQYF. The CDR3 bases are TGTGCCAGCAGTCCCATCTTAACCTACGAGCAGTACTTC.

This chain joins TRBV21-1 and TRBJ2-5. TRBV21-1 is a pseudogene segment. The CDR3 has 13 amino acids. The CDR3 loop is CAIPKDPYRTQYF. As DNA, the CDR3 is TGTGCCATCCCTAAGGACCCTTATAGGACCCAGTACTTC.